One and the same sample provided the 30 T cell receptor beta chains below, sequenced in a study of early T cells in non-severe SARS-CoV-2 infection. Each CDR3 protein is one row after TCRdb ran MiXCR on the 5' RACE reads. The sample shows approximately 71,000 distinct CDR3 sequences, roughly 12% of them seen only once. The source was whole blood, collected at baseline. Every receptor here comes from an adult who was a healthcare worker with PCR-confirmed SARS-CoV-2 infection or an uninfected control (not recorded which).

This clonotype turned up a few times. The chain recombines TRBV27 with TRBJ1-4; 11 bases are shared with TRBD1. Per the germline V gene, CDR1 is MNHEY and CDR2 is SMNVEV (reference sequence). With V trimmed by 4 bases and J by 7 bases, 5 bases remained unmatched. The CDR3 has 15 residues. The CDR3 DNA reads as TGTGCCAGCAGTTCCCCCGGGACAGGGGGTGAAAAACTGTTTTTT. Its protein is CASSSPGTGGEKLFF.

The chain carries TRBV3-1 and TRBJ2-1; 9 positions agree with TRBD1. The junction had 12 bases not matched to a gene; V was cut back by 5 bases and J by 4 bases. The CDR3 is 17 amino acids. CDR1 is LGHDT, CDR2 YNNKEL, per germline (reference sequence). The CDR3: CASSSETGTGLYNEQFF. The CDR3 DNA reads TGTGCCAGCAGCTCAGAGACCGGGACAGGGCTTTACAATGAGCAGTTCTTC.

The V and J genes are TRBV7-3 and TRBJ2-1, with D unclear. Germline values: CDR1 SGHTA, CDR2 FQGTGA. CDR3 length: 17 amino acids. V lost 0 bases and J 9 bases, leaving 21 bases between the germline ends. The CDR3 region is CASSLTGFALSTGEQFF. CDR3 nucleotide sequence: TGTGCCAGCAGCTTAACGGGGTTCGCTCTTTCTACGGGTGAGCAGTTCTTC.

This clonotype was seen repeatedly, ten times or more. V usage is TRBV20-1 and J usage is TRBJ1-1; perhaps TRBD1 as D (5 bases). CDR1 DFQATT and CDR2 SNEGSKA come from the germline V gene (reference sequence). There are 12 residues in the CDR3. Trimming shortened V by 4 bases and J by 6 bases, and 12 bases separated the two germline ends. The CDR3 nucleotides read TGCAGTGCTAATGGGGCAGAAGCTGAAGCTTTCTTT. Protein: CSANGAEAEAFF.

The chain has TRBV7-3 and TRBJ1-1; TRBD1 agrees at 9 bases. This CDR3 has 13 amino acids. V dropped 5 bases and J dropped 10; count of bases not matched to a gene: 8. Germline V gene lookup returns CDR1 SGHTA and CDR2 FQGTGA. In DNA form, the CDR3 reads TGTGCCAGCAGCATCGGACAGGGGAAGCCAGCTTTCTTT. Translation: CASSIGQGKPAFF.

CDR3 protein: CSARAGTGNTGELFF. The CDR3 DNA sequence: TGCAGTGCTAGAGCCGGGACGGGGAACACCGGGGAGCTGTTTTTT. The chain couples TRBV20-1 to TRBJ2-2, with D possibly called TRBD1 or TRBD2 (5 bases each). V gave up 1 base and J gave up 1 base, with 10 bases separating them. The CDR3 is 15 residues long. Germline-derived CDR1 and CDR2 are DFQATT and SNEGSKA (reference sequence).

In its sample, this clonotype was seen many times. The rearrangement links TRBV7-6 to TRBJ2-7; maybe TRBD1 (5 bases). This CDR3 region has 18 residues. Trimming removed 5 bases at V and 1 base at J, with 24 bases between. Germline V lookup: CDR1 SGHVS, CDR2 FNYEAQ. The CDR3 is CASSPPRVGQFKSYEQYF. The DNA for the CDR3 is TGTGCCAGCAGCCCCCCCAGGGTGGGCCAGTTTAAATCCTACGAGCAGTACTTC. The variable domain in full, with the rest retrieved from reference TRBV7-6 and TRBJ2-7, is GAGVSQSPRYKVTKRGQDVALRCDPISGHVSLYWYRQALGQGPEFLTYFNYEAQQDKSGLPNDRFSAERPEGSISTLTIQRTEQRDSAMYRCASSPPRVGQFKSYEQYFGPGTRLTVT.

This rearrangement joins TRBV7-9 to TRBJ1-3; no reliable D call. Per germline, CDR1 SEHNR and CDR2 FQNEAQ (reference sequence). Trimming removed 5 bases at V and 0 bases at J, with 8 bases between. This CDR3 has 14 residues. CDR3 amino acids: CASSPTNSGNTIYF. In DNA, the CDR3 is TGTGCCAGCAGCCCTACAAACTCTGGAAACACCATATATTTT.

The J gene is TRBJ2-3, the V gene TRBV11-2; D ambiguous. Trimming cost V 6 bases and J 2 bases, with 12 bases left between them. Per germline, CDR1 SGHAT and CDR2 FQNNGV. This CDR3 spans 14 amino acids. CDR3 protein: CASSKREITDTQYF. CDR3 in DNA: TGTGCCAGCAGTAAGCGAGAGATCACAGATACGCAGTATTTT.

This chain connects TRBV7-2 to TRBJ2-7; possibly TRBD1 for D (5 bases). CDR3 length: 14 amino acids. The V gene's germline CDR1 is SGHTA and CDR2 FQGNSA. V was trimmed by 3 bases and J by 2 bases, leaving 11 bases between them. The CDR3 DNA reads TGTGCCAGCAGCTTCTGGGCAGGGCCCTACGAGCAGTACTTC. As protein: CASSFWAGPYEQYF.

The chain employs TRBV5-1 and TRBJ2-2; D gene unclear. The CDR3 loop spans 12 amino acids. Trimming shortened V by 7 bases and J by 5 bases, and 9 bases separated the two germline ends. CDR1 SGHRS and CDR2 YFSETQ come from the germline V gene. The CDR3 nucleotides read TGCGCCAGCCACGCAGGTACCGGGGAGCTGTTTTTT. Protein: CASHAGTGELFF.

This clonotype was detected many times. Written as DNA, the CDR3 is TGTGCCAGCATCCCTGGGCCCGTGAACACTGAAGCTTTCTTT. Protein sequence: CASIPGPVNTEAFF. The chain combines TRBV2 with TRBJ1-1; D ambiguous. Per the germline V gene, CDR1 is SNHLY and CDR2 is FYNNEI. Trimming stripped 7 bases from V and 0 bases from J, with 12 bases between. This CDR3 contains 14 residues.

In this sample, this clonotype turned up a few times. The V gene is TRBV20-1, the J gene TRBJ1-1; TRBD1 agrees at 8 bases. The V segment lost 0 bases and the J segment 5 bases; nucleotides outside the gene matches: 2. The CDR3 has 13 residues. Looked up from germline, CDR1 is DFQATT and CDR2 is SNEGSKA (reference sequence). For the CDR3, the DNA is TGCAGTGCTAGAGATCGGACAGGGACTGAAGCTTTCTTT. As protein: CSARDRTGTEAFF.

The chain joins TRBV20-1 to TRBJ2-7; maybe TRBD1 (5 bases). Germline values: CDR1 DFQATT, CDR2 SNEGSKA (reference sequence). The V end lost 2 bases, the J end lost 4 bases, and 9 bases lay between the germline ends. This CDR3 contains 12 residues. CDR3 protein: CSARRGMYEQYF. In nucleotides, the CDR3 is TGCAGTGCTAGAAGGGGTATGTACGAGCAGTACTTC.

The chain links TRBV14 to TRBJ1-4; no definite D call. In germline, CDR1 is SGHDN, CDR2 FVKESK. This CDR3 region has 16 residues. V was pared by 1 base and J by 7 bases, with 16 bases between. The CDR3 loop is CASSQAHPGPGEKLFF. The CDR3 region has the DNA TGTGCCAGCAGCCAAGCTCACCCCGGTCCGGGTGAAAAACTGTTTTTT.

This clonotype was seen many times. The chain links TRBV28 to TRBJ1-2; D unresolved. Trimming removed 11 bases from V and 2 bases from J, with 15 bases in between. Germline CDR1 MDHEN, CDR2 SYDVKM. The CDR3 runs 13 residues. CDR3 nucleotide sequence: TGTGCCGGGAAAAATGACCGAAACTATGGCTACACCTTC. It is translated as CAGKNDRNYGYTF.

The chain is built from TRBV10-3 and TRBJ2-3; no clear D. The CDR3 runs to 12 residues. V dropped 0 bases and J dropped 4 bases, with 2 bases sitting between them. Germline CDR1 reads ENHRY; CDR2 reads SYGVKD. The CDR3 sequence: CAISESSDTQYF. CDR3 coding DNA: TGTGCCATCAGTGAGTCGTCAGATACGCAGTATTTT.

This clonotype was seen a handful of times. The rearrangement links TRBV27 to TRBJ2-3; D is unclear. Germline-derived CDR1 and CDR2 are MNHEY and SMNVEV (reference sequence). The V gene lost 3 bases and the J gene lost 0 bases, with 19 bases spanning the gap. This CDR3 has 18 residues. DNA of the CDR3: TGTGCCAGCAGTTTGATAAGTGCGTCTCTCTCTAGCACAGATACGCAGTATTTT. Residues: CASSLISASLSSTDTQYF.

This clonotype was seen a handful of times. This chain links TRBV6-5 with TRBJ2-6; 7 bases line up with TRBD1. The ends lost 0 bases at V and 4 bases at J; junction bases unmatched: 6. The CDR3 is 17 amino acids. Germline CDR1 reads MNHEY; CDR2 reads SVGAGI. The CDR3 DNA reads as TGTGCCAGCAGTTACTCGCCGACAGGGACCGGGGCCAACGTCCTGACTTTC. This sequence encodes CASSYSPTGTGANVLTF.

The sample holds a few counts of this clonotype. CDR3 bases: TGTGCCAGCAGTTACCCCCACAGGGGTAACACCGGGGAGCTGTTTTTT. Amino acids: CASSYPHRGNTGELFF. This sequence joins TRBV6-6 and TRBJ2-2; TRBD1 matches 7 bases. CDR1 MNHNY and CDR2 SVGAGI come from the germline V gene (reference sequence). V was pared by 2 bases and J by 2 bases, with 5 bases of the junction left unmatched. The CDR3 is 16 residues long.

CDR3 residues: CASSLAGANNSPLHF. The CDR3 DNA follows: TGTGCCAGCAGCTTAGCTGGAGCTAATAATTCACCCCTCCACTTT. The genes are TRBV11-2 and TRBJ1-6; D remains unclear. V lost 1 base to trimming and J lost 5 bases, with 9 bases between them. Per the germline V gene, CDR1 is SGHAT and CDR2 is FQNNGV. CDR3 length equals 15 residues.

The chain uses TRBV6-6 and TRBJ1-5, with TRBD1 identical over 7 bases. Per germline, CDR1 MNHNY and CDR2 SVGAGI (reference sequence). After removal of 5 bases from V and 7 bases from J, the junction contained 14 bases not matched to a gene. The CDR3 length is 16 residues. CDR3 region: CASSPPGGQSRQPQHF. DNA for the CDR3: TGTGCCAGCAGTCCCCCAGGGGGACAGAGCCGACAGCCCCAGCATTTT.

This clonotype turned up a few times. The chain carries TRBV29-1 and TRBJ2-7; weak D call: TRBD1 (6 bases). Germline CDR1 and CDR2: SQVTM and ANQGSEA. The CDR3 consists of 16 residues. The V gene lost 0 bases and the J gene lost 2 bases, with 17 bases spanning the gap. The CDR3 coding sequence is TGCAGCGTTGAAGATGGGGGCGGAGGCCGACCCTACGAGCAGTACTTC. It translates to CSVEDGGGGRPYEQYF.

The V call is TRBV20-1, the J call TRBJ2-1, with TRBD2 identical over 10 bases. This CDR3 spans 14 amino acids. V lost 3 bases to trimming and J lost 7 bases; unmatched junction nucleotides: 6. Germline V gene sequence: CDR1 DFQATT, CDR2 SNEGSKA (reference sequence). The CDR3 coding sequence is TGCAGTGCTAGGAGCGGGGGGGCCGTGAATGAGCAGTTCTTC. This codes for CSARSGGAVNEQFF.

This chain connects TRBV10-1 to TRBJ2-5; 7 bases line up with TRBD2. The germline V gene has CDR1 WNHNN and CDR2 SYGVQD (reference sequence). This CDR3 region has 14 residues. V was pared by 2 bases and J by 5 bases, with 5 bases of the junction left unmatched. The CDR3 spells CASSEQLARETQYF. Written as DNA, the CDR3 is TGCGCCAGCAGTGAGCAACTAGCGAGGGAGACCCAGTACTTC.

The chain is built from TRBV6-2 or TRBV6-3 and TRBJ2-7; 10 nucleotides agree with TRBD2. CDR1 and CDR2 from the germline V gene are MNHEY and SVGEGT. CDR3 length: 15 amino acids. After removal of 1 base from V and 4 bases from J, the junction contained 4 bases not matched to a gene. CDR3 protein: CASSYWPSGSYEQYF. In nucleotides, the CDR3 is TGTGCCAGCAGTTACTGGCCTAGCGGGAGTTACGAGCAGTACTTC.

V usage is TRBV2 and J usage is TRBJ1-1, with 8 bases matching TRBD1. The CDR3 runs to 17 residues. After removal of 8 bases from V and 0 bases from J, the junction contained 14 bases not matched to a gene. The germline gives CDR1 SNHLY, CDR2 FYNNEI. CDR3 coding DNA: TGTGCCAGCGAAGTGCTGGACAGGGCCGTCATGAACACTGAAGCTTTCTTT. Translating gives CASEVLDRAVMNTEAFF.

This clonotype was observed at least ten times. This chain uses TRBV7-2 with TRBJ1-4; TRBD1 aligns across 7 bases. This CDR3 comprises 15 residues. The V gene's germline CDR1 is SGHTA and CDR2 FQGNSA. The trim removed 5 bases at V and 6 bases at J, leaving 9 bases unmatched. The DNA of the CDR3 is TGTGCCAGCAGCATCAAGACAGGGCAGGATGAAAAACTGTTTTTT. It codes for CASSIKTGQDEKLFF.

This clonotype was seen only a few times. V and J are TRBV28 and TRBJ2-1; tentatively, D is TRBD2 (5 bases). In germline, CDR1 is MDHEN, CDR2 SYDVKM. This CDR3 spans 13 amino acids. The germline V and J ends were trimmed by 3 bases and 5 bases, with 8 bases remaining between them. For the CDR3, the DNA is TGTGCCAGCAGTTTTGAGACTAACAATGAGCAGTTCTTC. It codes for CASSFETNNEQFF.

This clonotype occurred many times. This chain uses TRBV3-1 with TRBJ2-7; TRBD2 matches at 7 bases. The CDR3 extends over 15 amino acids. Looked up from germline, CDR1 is LGHDT and CDR2 is YNNKEL (reference sequence). V lost 3 bases to trimming and J lost 6 bases; unmatched junction nucleotides: 11. The chain's CDR3 is CASSHVRLATGEQYF. CDR3 sequence (DNA): TGTGCCAGCAGCCACGTAAGACTAGCTACGGGCGAGCAGTACTTC.